The T cell receptor beta chain under discussion was sequenced for a study of T cells in Graves' hyperthyroidism and ophthalmopathy. CDR1 is MNHNS, CDR2 SASEGT, per germline. Trimming removed 0 bases from V and 5 bases from J; junction bases left unmatched: 11. The CDR3 spans 18 residues. At least ten counts were recorded for this clonotype. RNA transcripts gave rise to amplified TCR beta CDR3 regions. The HTBI primer set drove a first-round RT-PCR of the TCR CDR3. Using its own MiXCR run on the multiplex PCR reads, TCRdb lists one record per CDR3 protein. This repertoire shows more than 450,000 distinct CDR3 sequences, about 20% found once; its top ten account for approximately 50%.

The chain is built from TRBV6-1 and TRBJ2-3, with 10 positions matching TRBD2. This receptor was taken from a man in his forties or fifties with Graves' ophthalmopathy. Sequencing input: blood. CDR3 in amino acids: CASSEAGAGGPLRDTQYF. The CDR3, as DNA: TGTGCCAGCAGTGAAGCGGGAGCGGGGGGGCCGCTTCGAGATACGCAGTATTTT.